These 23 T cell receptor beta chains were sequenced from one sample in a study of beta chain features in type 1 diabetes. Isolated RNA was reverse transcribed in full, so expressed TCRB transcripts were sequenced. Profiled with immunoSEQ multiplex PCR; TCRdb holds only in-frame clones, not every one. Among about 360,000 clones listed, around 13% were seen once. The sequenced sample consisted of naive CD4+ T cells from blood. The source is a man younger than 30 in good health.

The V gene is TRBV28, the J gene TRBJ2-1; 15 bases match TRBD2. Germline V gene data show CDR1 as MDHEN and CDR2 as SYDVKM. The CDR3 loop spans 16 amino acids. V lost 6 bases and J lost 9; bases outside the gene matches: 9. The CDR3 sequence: CASSSGLAGGFGEQFF. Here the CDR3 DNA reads TGTGCCAGCAGCTCGGGACTAGCGGGAGGTTTCGGTGAGCAGTTCTTC.

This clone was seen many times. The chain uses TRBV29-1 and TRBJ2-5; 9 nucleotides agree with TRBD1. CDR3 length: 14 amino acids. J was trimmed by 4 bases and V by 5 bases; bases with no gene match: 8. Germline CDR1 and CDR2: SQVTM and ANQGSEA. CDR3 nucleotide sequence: TGCAGCGTTACTCGGGGGACAGGGAGAGAGACCCAGTACTTC. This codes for CSVTRGTGRETQYF. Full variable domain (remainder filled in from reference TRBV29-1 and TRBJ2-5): SAVISQKPSRDICQRGTSLTIQCQVDSQVTMMFWYRQQPGQSLTLIATANQGSEATYESGFVIDKFPISRPNLTFSTLTVSNMSPEDSSIYLCSVTRGTGRETQYFGPGTRLLVL.

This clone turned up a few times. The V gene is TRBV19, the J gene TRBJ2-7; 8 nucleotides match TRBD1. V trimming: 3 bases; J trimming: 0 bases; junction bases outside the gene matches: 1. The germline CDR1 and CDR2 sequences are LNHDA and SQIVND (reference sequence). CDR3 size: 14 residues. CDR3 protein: CASSMTGDSYEQYF. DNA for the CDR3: TGTGCCAGTAGTATGACAGGGGACTCCTACGAGCAGTACTTC.

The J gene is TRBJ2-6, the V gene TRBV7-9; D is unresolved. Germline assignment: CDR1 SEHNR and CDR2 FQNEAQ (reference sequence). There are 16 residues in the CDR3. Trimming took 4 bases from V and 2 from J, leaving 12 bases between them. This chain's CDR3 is CASSYARMAGANVLTF. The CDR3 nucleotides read TGTGCCAGCAGCTACGCCAGGATGGCTGGGGCCAACGTCCTGACTTTC.

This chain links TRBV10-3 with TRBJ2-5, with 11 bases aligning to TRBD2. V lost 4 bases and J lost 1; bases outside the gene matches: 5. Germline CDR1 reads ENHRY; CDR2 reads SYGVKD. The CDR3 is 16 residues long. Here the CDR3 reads CAISAGGLAGQETQYF. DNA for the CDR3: TGTGCCATCAGTGCCGGTGGACTAGCGGGCCAAGAGACCCAGTACTTC.

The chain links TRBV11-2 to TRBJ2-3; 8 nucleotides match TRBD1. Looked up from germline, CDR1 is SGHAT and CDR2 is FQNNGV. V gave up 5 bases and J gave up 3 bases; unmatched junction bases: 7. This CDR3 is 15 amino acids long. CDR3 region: CASSPDRVRTDTQYF. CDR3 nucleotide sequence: TGTGCCAGCAGCCCGGACAGGGTACGGACAGATACGCAGTATTTT.

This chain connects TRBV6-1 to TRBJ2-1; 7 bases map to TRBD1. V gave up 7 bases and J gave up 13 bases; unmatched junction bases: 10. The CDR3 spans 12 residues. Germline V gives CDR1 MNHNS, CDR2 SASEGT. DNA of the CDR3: TGTGCCAGCACACCCCGACAGGGTCCCCAGTTCTTC. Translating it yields CASTPRQGPQFF.

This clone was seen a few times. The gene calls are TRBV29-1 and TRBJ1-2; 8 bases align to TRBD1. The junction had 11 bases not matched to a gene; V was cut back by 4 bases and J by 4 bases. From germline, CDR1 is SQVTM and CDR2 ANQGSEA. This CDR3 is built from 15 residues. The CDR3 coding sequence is TGCAGCGTTGTGGCAGGGGGCCCTATAGGCTATGGCTACACCTTC. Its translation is CSVVAGGPIGYGYTF.

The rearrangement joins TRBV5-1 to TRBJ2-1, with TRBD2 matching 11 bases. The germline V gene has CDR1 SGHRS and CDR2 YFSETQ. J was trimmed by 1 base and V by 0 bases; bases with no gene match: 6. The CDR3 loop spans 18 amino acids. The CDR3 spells CASSLELAGVGSYNEQFF. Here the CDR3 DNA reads TGCGCCAGCAGCTTGGAACTAGCGGGAGTTGGGTCCTACAATGAGCAGTTCTTC.

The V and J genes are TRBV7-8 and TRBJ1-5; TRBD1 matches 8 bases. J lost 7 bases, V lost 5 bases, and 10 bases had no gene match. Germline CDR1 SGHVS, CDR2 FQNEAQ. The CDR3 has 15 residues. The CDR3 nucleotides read TGTGCCAGCAGCAGAGCTCGGACAGGGCGGCAGCCCCAGCATTTT. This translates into CASSRARTGRQPQHF.

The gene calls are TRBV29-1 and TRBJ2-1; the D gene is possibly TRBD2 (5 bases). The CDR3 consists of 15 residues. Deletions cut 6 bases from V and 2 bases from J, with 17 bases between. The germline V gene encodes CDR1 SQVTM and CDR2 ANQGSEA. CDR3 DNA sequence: TGCAGCGTACTCTCGGACTTCCCCACCTACAATGAGCAGTTCTTC. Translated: CSVLSDFPTYNEQFF.

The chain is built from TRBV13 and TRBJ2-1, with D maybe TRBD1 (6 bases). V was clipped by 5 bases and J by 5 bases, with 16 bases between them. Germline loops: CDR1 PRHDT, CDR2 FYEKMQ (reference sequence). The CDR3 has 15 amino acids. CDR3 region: CASSETATGHNEQFF. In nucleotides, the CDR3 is TGTGCCAGCAGCGAAACCGCGACAGGTCACAATGAGCAGTTCTTC.

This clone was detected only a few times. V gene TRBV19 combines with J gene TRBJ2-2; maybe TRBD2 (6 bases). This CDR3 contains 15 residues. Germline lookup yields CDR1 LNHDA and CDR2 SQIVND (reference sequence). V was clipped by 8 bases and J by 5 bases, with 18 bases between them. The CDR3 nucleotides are TGTGCCAGTGAATTACCGGGAGAGGGTACCGGGGAGCTGTTTTTT. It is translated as CASELPGEGTGELFF.

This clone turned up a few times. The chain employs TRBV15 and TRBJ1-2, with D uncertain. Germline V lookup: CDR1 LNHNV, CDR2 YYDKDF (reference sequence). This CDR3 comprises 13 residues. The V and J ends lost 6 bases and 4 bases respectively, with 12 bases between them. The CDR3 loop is CATRKSAGYGYTF. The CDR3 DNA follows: TGTGCCACCAGAAAATCAGCGGGCTATGGCTACACCTTC.

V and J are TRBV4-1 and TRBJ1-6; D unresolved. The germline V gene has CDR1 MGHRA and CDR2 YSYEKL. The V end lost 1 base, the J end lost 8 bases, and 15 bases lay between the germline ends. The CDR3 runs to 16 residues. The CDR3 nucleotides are TGCGCCAGCAGCCAAGGGTCATTCTGGCCCTATTCACCCCTCCACTTT. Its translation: CASSQGSFWPYSPLHF.

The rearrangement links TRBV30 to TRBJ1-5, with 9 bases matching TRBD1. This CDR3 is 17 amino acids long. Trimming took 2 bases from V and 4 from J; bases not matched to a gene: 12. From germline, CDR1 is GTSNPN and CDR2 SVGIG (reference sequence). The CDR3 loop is CAWSWTGAFGENQPQHF. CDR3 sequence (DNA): TGTGCCTGGAGTTGGACAGGGGCTTTTGGTGAAAATCAGCCCCAGCATTTT.

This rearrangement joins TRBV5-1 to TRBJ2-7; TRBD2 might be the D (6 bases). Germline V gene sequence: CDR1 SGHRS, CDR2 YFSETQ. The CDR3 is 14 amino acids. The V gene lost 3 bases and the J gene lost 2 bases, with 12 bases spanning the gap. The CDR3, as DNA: TGCGCCAGCAGCTCGGGACTGTTGACCTACGAGCAGTACTTC. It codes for CASSSGLLTYEQYF.

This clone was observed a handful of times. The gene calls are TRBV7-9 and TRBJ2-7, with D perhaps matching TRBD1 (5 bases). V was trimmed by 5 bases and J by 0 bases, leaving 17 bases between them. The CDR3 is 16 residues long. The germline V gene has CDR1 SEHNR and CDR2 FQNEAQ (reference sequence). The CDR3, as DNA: TGTGCCAGCAGCGCCCTCCAGGGATCGAGCTCCTACGAGCAGTACTTC. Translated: CASSALQGSSSYEQYF. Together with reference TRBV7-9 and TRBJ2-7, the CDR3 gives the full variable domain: DTGVSQNPRHKITKRGQNVTFRCDPISEHNRLYWYRQTLGQGPEFLTYFQNEAQLEKSRLLSDRFSAERPKGSFSTLEIQRTEQGDSAMYLCASSALQGSSSYEQYFGPGTRLTVT.

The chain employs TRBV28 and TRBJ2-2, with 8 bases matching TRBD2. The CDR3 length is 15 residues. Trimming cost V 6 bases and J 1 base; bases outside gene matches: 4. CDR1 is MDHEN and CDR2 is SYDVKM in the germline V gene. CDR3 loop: CASRVAGLNTGELFF. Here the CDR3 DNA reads TGTGCCAGCAGAGTAGCGGGGTTGAACACCGGGGAGCTGTTTTTT.

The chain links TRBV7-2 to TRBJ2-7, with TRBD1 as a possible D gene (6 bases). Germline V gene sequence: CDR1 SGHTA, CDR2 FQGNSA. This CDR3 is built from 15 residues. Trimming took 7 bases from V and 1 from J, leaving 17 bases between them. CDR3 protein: CASNWARGGSYEQYF. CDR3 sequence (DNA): TGTGCCAGCAACTGGGCCCGAGGGGGTTCCTACGAGCAGTACTTC. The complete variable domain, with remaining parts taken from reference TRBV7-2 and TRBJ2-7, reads GAGVSQSPSNKVTEKGKDVELRCDPISGHTALYWYRQSLGQGLEFLIYFQGNSAPDKSGLPSDRFSAERTGGSVSTLTIQRTQQEDSAVYLCASNWARGGSYEQYFGPGTRLTVT.

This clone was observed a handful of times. This CDR3 is CASSAYRDEQYF. CDR3 DNA sequence: TGTGCCAGCAGCGCGTACCGGGACGAGCAGTACTTC. V and J are TRBV7-2 and TRBJ2-7, with D unclear. V lost 5 bases and J 5 bases, leaving 10 bases between the germline ends. This CDR3 has 12 residues. Germline V lookup: CDR1 SGHTA, CDR2 FQGNSA.

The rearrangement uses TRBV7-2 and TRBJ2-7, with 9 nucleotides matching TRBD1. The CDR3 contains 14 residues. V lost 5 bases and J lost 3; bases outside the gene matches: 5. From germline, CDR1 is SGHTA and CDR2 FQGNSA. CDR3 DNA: TGTGCCAGCAGCGTAGACAGGGGGAACTACGAGCAGTACTTC. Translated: CASSVDRGNYEQYF.

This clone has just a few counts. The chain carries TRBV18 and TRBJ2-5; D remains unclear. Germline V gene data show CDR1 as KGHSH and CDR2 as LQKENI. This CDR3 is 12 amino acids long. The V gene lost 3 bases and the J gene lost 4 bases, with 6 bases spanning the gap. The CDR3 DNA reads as TGTGCCAGCTCACCGTCTCTAGAGACCCAGTACTTC. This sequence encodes CASSPSLETQYF.